One sample yielded the 32 T cell receptor beta chains listed below, sequenced in a study of CD8 T cells in ankylosing spondylitis. TCRdb used MiXCR to reprocess the 5' RACE reads, holding one entry per CDR3 protein. This repertoire shows some 340,000 distinct CDR3 sequences, roughly 14% found once; its top ten account for around 0.99%. Sequenced material: blood, either unsorted or a sorted T cell fraction (not recorded which). The origin of the receptors is a male donor with ankylosing spondylitis or in good health (not recorded which).

The chain carries TRBV12-3 or TRBV12-4 and TRBJ2-1; D possibly matches TRBD1 or TRBD2 (5 bases each). The CDR3 loop spans 14 amino acids. V was trimmed by 5 bases and J by 7 bases, leaving 15 bases between them. In DNA form, the CDR3 reads TGTGCCAGCAGTCTCTCGGGGCAGGCTAATGAGCAGTTCTTC. Its protein product is CASSLSGQANEQFF.

This clonotype was detected a few times. The rearrangement joins TRBV5-1 to TRBJ2-3; D gene uncertain. Looked up from germline, CDR1 is SGHRS and CDR2 is YFSETQ. CDR3 size: 14 residues. Trimming took off 4 bases at V and 5 bases at J, with 14 bases between the two ends. CDR3 residues: CASSPPSPLDTQYF. The CDR3 DNA reads TGCGCCAGCAGCCCCCCCTCTCCTTTAGATACGCAGTATTTT.

The V and J genes are TRBV4-1 and TRBJ2-3; 9 nucleotides match TRBD2. CDR3 length equals 17 residues. The germline gives CDR1 MGHRA, CDR2 YSYEKL. Trimming took 0 bases from V and 3 from J; bases not matched to a gene: 7. The CDR3 DNA reads TGCGCCAGCAGCCAAGAGGCCCTAGCGGGATTTACAGATACGCAGTATTTT. Its translation is CASSQEALAGFTDTQYF.

This clonotype was counted between two and nine times. This chain links TRBV5-1 with TRBJ1-1; D is perhaps TRBD1 (6 bases). This CDR3 region has 13 residues. V gave up 4 bases and J gave up 5 bases, with 12 bases separating them. The germline V gene encodes CDR1 SGHRS and CDR2 YFSETQ. This CDR3 is CASSVQGWTEAFF. CDR3 DNA sequence: TGCGCCAGCAGCGTACAGGGTTGGACTGAAGCTTTCTTT.

This chain links TRBV5-1 with TRBJ1-2, with D possibly matching TRBD1 (6 bases). The ends were cut back, 0 bases at V and 6 bases at J, with 12 bases in the middle. There are 14 residues in the CDR3. Germline values: CDR1 SGHRS, CDR2 YFSETQ. Here the CDR3 DNA reads TGCGCCAGCAGCTTGGAGGGGCAGGGGCATGGCTACACCTTC. Translating it yields CASSLEGQGHGYTF. The whole variable domain, remainder taken from reference TRBV5-1 and TRBJ1-2, is KAGVTQTPRYLIKTRGQQVTLSCSPISGHRSVSWYQQTPGQGLQFLFEYFSETQRNKGNFPGRFSGRQFSNSRSEMNVSTLELGDSALYLCASSLEGQGHGYTFGSGTRLTVV.

This clonotype was observed a handful of times. The CDR3 nucleotides are TGCAGTGCTAGATCCGCTTGGGAGCAGTACTTC. It is translated as CSARSAWEQYF. The chain couples TRBV20-1 to TRBJ2-7, with D hard to call. This CDR3 region has 11 residues. Germline V gene lookup returns CDR1 DFQATT and CDR2 SNEGSKA (reference sequence). The V and J ends lost 2 bases and 7 bases respectively, with 9 bases between them.

The V gene is TRBV6-1, the J gene TRBJ2-5; 9 nucleotides match TRBD1. CDR1 MNHNS and CDR2 SASEGT come from the germline V gene. This CDR3 has 15 residues. With 7 bases clipped from V and 2 bases from J, the junction kept 8 bases outside the gene matches. The CDR3 DNA reads TGTGCCAGCAATAATCCGGGACAGGGACAAGAGACCCAGTACTTC. It codes for CASNNPGQGQETQYF.

This clonotype has more than one count but fewer than ten. V usage is TRBV24-1 and J usage is TRBJ1-2; D is unresolved. There are 14 residues in the CDR3. V was pared by 1 base and J by 1 base, with 6 bases between. CDR1 KGHDR and CDR2 SFDVKD come from the germline V gene. The CDR3 region is CATSDFSRNYGYTF. The CDR3 coding sequence is TGTGCCACCAGTGATTTTAGCCGTAACTATGGCTACACCTTC.

This clonotype was seen only a few times. The chain employs TRBV10-3 and TRBJ1-2, with a possible D match to TRBD1 (6 bases). CDR3 size: 14 residues. CDR1 is ENHRY, CDR2 SYGVKD, per germline. V lost 0 bases, J lost 6 bases, and 11 bases lay in between. The chain's CDR3 is CAISESGAGDGYTF. The CDR3 bases are TGTGCCATCAGTGAGTCGGGGGCCGGGGATGGCTACACCTTC.

The J gene is TRBJ1-2, the V gene TRBV21-1; TRBD1, as called in the table, went unchecked against the DNA. TRBV21-1 is an annotated pseudogene. The CDR3 totals 16 residues. This CDR3 is CASSIPNGTGLDGYTF. Here the CDR3 DNA reads TGTGCCAGCAGCATTCCAAACGGGACAGGGTTAGACGGCTACACCTTC.

This clonotype has a handful of counts. The chain combines TRBV25-1 with TRBJ2-1, with D possibly being TRBD2 (7 bases). Trimming removed 0 bases at V and 4 bases at J, with 16 bases between. Germline CDR1 and CDR2: MGHDK and SYGVNS. The CDR3 has 17 residues. The CDR3: CASSEYLGASGYNEQFF. Here the CDR3 DNA reads TGTGCCAGCAGTGAATATTTGGGGGCTAGCGGATACAATGAGCAGTTCTTC. The complete variable domain, with remaining parts taken from reference TRBV25-1 and TRBJ2-1, reads EADIYQTPRYLVIGTGKKITLECSQTMGHDKMYWYQQDPGMELHLIHYSYGVNSTEKGDLSSESTVSRIRTEHFPLTLESARPSHTSQYLCASSEYLGASGYNEQFFGPGTRLTVL.

Only a few counts were recorded for this clonotype. V usage is TRBV4-1 and J usage is TRBJ2-1; 10 bases are shared with TRBD2. The V gene end was trimmed by 0 bases and the J gene end by 7 bases; junction bases not matched to a gene: 6. The CDR3 sequence is 16 residues long. Germline V gene sequence: CDR1 MGHRA, CDR2 YSYEKL. The CDR3 protein is CASSQDSSGGWNEQFF. The CDR3 region has the DNA TGCGCCAGCAGCCAAGATTCTAGCGGGGGTTGGAATGAGCAGTTCTTC.

Of note for this clonotype: A much larger clonotype is one base distant, so this may be a read error. The CDR3, as DNA: TGTGCCAGCAGTCCGATCCCGGGACAGGGCTCCTTCAATGAGCAGTTCTTC. Residues: CASSPIPGQGSFNEQFF. The gene calls are TRBV28 and TRBJ2-1, with 9 bases fitting TRBD1. The germline V gene encodes CDR1 MDHEN and CDR2 SYDVKM. The CDR3 extends over 17 amino acids.

This clonotype occurred a few times. The chain links TRBV12-3 or TRBV12-4 to TRBJ2-2; 12 positions match TRBD1. Losses at the gene ends were 4 bases for V and 5 bases for J; bases not matched to a gene: 2. This CDR3 region has 15 residues. The CDR3 nucleotides are TGTGCCAGCAGTTCGGGACAGGGGGCTACCGGGGAGCTGTTTTTT. This codes for CASSSGQGATGELFF.

This clonotype was counted a few times. The chain links TRBV29-1 to TRBJ2-5; D gene ambiguous. CDR3 size: 12 residues. V lost 5 bases and J lost 5, with 12 bases in between. The germline V gene encodes CDR1 SQVTM and CDR2 ANQGSEA. This CDR3 is CSVSRLSETQYF. The DNA for the CDR3 is TGCAGCGTTTCCCGGTTATCGGAGACCCAGTACTTC.

The genes are TRBV5-1 and TRBJ2-5; TRBD1 might be the D (7 bases). The CDR3 covers 15 residues. CDR1 SGHRS and CDR2 YFSETQ come from the germline V gene. Trimming removed 4 bases at V and 4 bases at J, with 17 bases between. CDR3 nucleotides: TGCGCCAGCAGCGCAAGGACAGGAGGGGCAGAGACCCAGTACTTC. Its translation is CASSARTGGAETQYF.

This clonotype turned up a few times. This chain links TRBV12-3 or TRBV12-4 with TRBJ1-6; weak D call: TRBD1 (5 bases). Deletions cut 6 bases from V and 0 bases from J, with 9 bases between. This CDR3 region has 15 residues. The DNA of the CDR3 is TGTGCCAGCAGAGCAGGGACCTCCTATAATTCACCCCTCCACTTT. Protein: CASRAGTSYNSPLHF.

Ten or more counts support this clonotype. The CDR3 protein is CSAGNRQGNIYNEQFF. The CDR3 DNA reads TGCAGTGCTGGAAATAGACAGGGAAATATCTACAATGAGCAGTTCTTC. This chain joins TRBV20-1 and TRBJ2-1, with TRBD1 matching 7 bases. Germline values: CDR1 DFQATT, CDR2 SNEGSKA (reference sequence). This CDR3 region has 16 residues. V shed 5 bases and J 3 bases; nucleotides not matched to a gene: 13.

V usage is TRBV5-7 and J usage is TRBJ2-3, with 11 bases that match TRBD1. TRBV5-7 is labeled an ORF, and its function is uncertain. V was pared by 3 bases and J by 5 bases, with 8 bases of the junction left unmatched. The CDR3 sequence is 16 residues long. CDR3 DNA sequence: TGTGCCAGCAGCTCGACCGGGACAGGGGGAAAAGATACGCAGTATTTT. As protein: CASSSTGTGGKDTQYF.

Of note for this clonotype: The conserved phenylalanine or tryptophan normally closing the CDR3 is absent here, so this likely arose from a read error. The CDR3 sequence: CASSYSSGPTAPVNTEAFL. In nucleotides, the CDR3 is TGTGCCAGCAGTTACTCCTCGGGACCTACAGCGCCCGTGAACACTGAAGCTTTCCTT. The V call is TRBV6-2 or TRBV6-3, the J call TRBJ1-1; a possible D gene is TRBD1 (5 bases). Trimming took 0 bases from V and 0 from J, leaving 20 bases between them. The germline V gene encodes CDR1 MNHEY and CDR2 SVGEGT. This CDR3 region has 19 residues.

This clonotype has a handful of counts. V and J are TRBV15 and TRBJ2-7; a weak D match, TRBD2 (5 bases). Germline CDR1 LNHNV, CDR2 YYDKDF (reference sequence). The ends were cut back, 4 bases at V and 4 bases at J, with 17 bases in the middle. The CDR3 contains 15 residues. CDR3 residues: CATSTLPAVGYEQYF. As DNA, the CDR3 is TGTGCCACCAGCACCCTCCCAGCGGTCGGTTACGAGCAGTACTTC.

This clonotype was observed a handful of times. J is TRBJ2-5 and V is TRBV20-1; either TRBD1 or TRBD2 may fit D (8 bases each). There are 18 residues in the CDR3. The ends were cut back, 6 bases at V and 5 bases at J, with 31 bases in the middle. CDR1 and CDR2 (germline): DFQATT, SNEGSKA (reference sequence). As DNA, the CDR3 is TGCAGTGCCCTTGACAGGGGTAGGACTAGCTTAAGGCGGGAGACCCAGTACTTC. Translating gives CSALDRGRTSLRRETQYF.

There are a few counts of this clonotype. V gene TRBV12-3 or TRBV12-4 combines with J gene TRBJ2-1; D call uncertain. The CDR3 sequence is 14 residues long. V lost 6 bases to trimming and J lost 1 base, with 10 bases between them. This CDR3 reads CASSKGFSYNEQFF. Written as DNA, the CDR3 is TGTGCCAGCAGCAAGGGATTTTCCTACAATGAGCAGTTCTTC.

V is TRBV29-1 and J is TRBJ2-7, with 7 bases fitting TRBD1. J lost 6 bases, V lost 1 base, and 6 bases had no gene match. Germline CDR1 SQVTM, CDR2 ANQGSEA. The CDR3 consists of 13 residues. The CDR3 DNA reads TGCAGCGTTGAAGGGACAGGAAGACGCGAGCAGTACTTC. Amino acid sequence: CSVEGTGRREQYF.

Details on this clonotype: A much larger clone differs from this one at a single base, so this may be a read error. This sequence joins TRBV12-3 or TRBV12-4 and TRBJ2-1; D possibly corresponds to TRBD1 (5 bases). CDR3 length: 14 amino acids. The germline V and J ends were trimmed by 6 bases and 5 bases, with 14 bases remaining between them. The CDR3 reads CASRMTWGNNEQFF. DNA of the CDR3: TGTGCCAGCAGGATGACATGGGGCAACAATGAGCAGTTCTTC.

In its sample, this clonotype was seen a few times. CDR3 coding DNA: TGTGCCTCCCCGCCCATTCGCGGAGGCTATGGCTACACCTTC. Protein: CASPPIRGGYGYTF. This chain links TRBV30 with TRBJ1-2; D gene unclear. The CDR3 runs 14 residues. V was pared by 7 bases and J by 4 bases, with 19 bases between. Germline CDR1 GTSNPN, CDR2 SVGIG (reference sequence).

Only a few counts were recorded for this clonotype. The genes are TRBV25-1 and TRBJ2-1; D not resolved. Germline-derived CDR1 and CDR2 are MGHDK and SYGVNS. V was trimmed by 4 bases and J by 2 bases, leaving 15 bases between them. The CDR3 runs to 16 residues. The CDR3 coding sequence is TGTGCCAGCAGTGGTCGTGGGGTAATACCCTACAATGAGCAGTTCTTC. This translates into CASSGRGVIPYNEQFF.

The sample holds many counts of this clonotype. The chain combines TRBV29-1 with TRBJ1-1, with D hard to call. The CDR3 has 13 residues. V was clipped by 4 bases and J by 1 base, with 10 bases between them. Germline V gives CDR1 SQVTM, CDR2 ANQGSEA. As DNA, the CDR3 is TGCAGCGTTGCCCCGGGCAGGAACACTGAAGCTTTCTTT. This gives the protein CSVAPGRNTEAFF.

This clonotype showed up many times. CDR3 sequence reads: CASSFRDTQYF. The CDR3, as DNA: TGTGCCAGCAGTTTTAGGGATACGCAGTATTTT. The chain employs TRBV12-3 or TRBV12-4 and TRBJ2-3; D ambiguous. Trimming removed 3 bases from V and 6 bases from J, with 4 bases in between. The CDR3 length is 11 residues.

The sample holds many counts of this clonotype. The chain links TRBV7-8 to TRBJ1-2; the D is unclear. Trimming left V 0 bases short and J 3 bases short, with 14 bases between. The CDR3 loop spans 16 amino acids. Germline V gene data show CDR1 as SGHVS and CDR2 as FQNEAQ. The CDR3 sequence: CASSLARAISDYGYTF. DNA for the CDR3: TGTGCCAGCAGCTTAGCGAGGGCTATCTCTGACTATGGCTACACCTTC.

This chain uses TRBV7-2 with TRBJ2-7, with a tentative D call TRBD2 (6 bases). The ends were cut back, 0 bases at V and 2 bases at J, with 23 bases in the middle. There are 19 residues in the CDR3. CDR1 and CDR2 (germline): SGHTA, FQGNSA. The CDR3 nucleotides read TGTGCCAGCAGCTTAGCGGCCGTGGGTTCGGGACTGGAGACCTACGAGCAGTACTTC. Protein product: CASSLAAVGSGLETYEQYF.

This clonotype has a handful of counts. The chain employs TRBV6-5 and TRBJ2-4; tentatively, D is TRBD1 (5 bases). V lost 4 bases, J lost 1 base, and 11 bases lay in between. The CDR3 runs 15 residues. Germline V lookup: CDR1 MNHEY, CDR2 SVGAGI. The CDR3 region is CASSSPTVAKNIQYF. CDR3 nucleotide sequence: TGTGCCAGCAGTTCTCCGACAGTGGCCAAAAACATTCAGTACTTC.